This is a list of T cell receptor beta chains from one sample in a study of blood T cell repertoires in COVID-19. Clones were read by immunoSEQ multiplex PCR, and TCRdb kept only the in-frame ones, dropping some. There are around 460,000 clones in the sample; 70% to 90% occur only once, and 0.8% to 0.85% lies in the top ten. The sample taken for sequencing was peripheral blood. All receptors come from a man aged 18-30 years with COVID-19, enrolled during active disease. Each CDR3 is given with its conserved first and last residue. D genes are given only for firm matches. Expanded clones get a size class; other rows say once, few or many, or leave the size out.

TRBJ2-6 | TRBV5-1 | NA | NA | TGCGCCAGCAGCTGGCCGATGTCAGGGTCCTTCTCTGGGGCCAACGTCCTGACTTTC | CASSWPMSGSFSGANVLTF
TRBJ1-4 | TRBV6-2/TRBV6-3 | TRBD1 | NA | TGTGCCAGCAGTTACGGTCAGGGGGCGAGGAAACTGTTTTTT | CASSYGQGARKLFF
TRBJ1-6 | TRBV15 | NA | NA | TGTGCCACCAGCAGCAAGACAGGAAGATCACCCCTCCACTTT | CATSSKTGRSPLHF
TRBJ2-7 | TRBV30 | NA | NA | TGTGCCTGGAGTGCTCTCTCCTACGAGCAGTACTTC | CAWSALSYEQYF
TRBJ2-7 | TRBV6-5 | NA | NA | TGTGCCAGCAGTCAGGGTGTTGCCTACGAGCAGTACTTC | CASSQGVAYEQYF
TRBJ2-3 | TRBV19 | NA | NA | TGTGCCAGTAGTATAGGCGGGACGAGAGATACGCAGTATTTT | CASSIGGTRDTQYF
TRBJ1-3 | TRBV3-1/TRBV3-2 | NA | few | TGTGCCAGCAGCCAAGATACAAATCTCGGAAACACCATATATTTT | CASSQDTNLGNTIYF
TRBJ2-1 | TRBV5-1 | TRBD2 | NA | TGCGCCAGCAGCCCTAGCGGGGGTTCCTACAATGAGCAGTTCTTC | CASSPSGGSYNEQFF
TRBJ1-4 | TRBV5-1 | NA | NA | TGCGCCAGCAGCTTGGACAGCCGTAATGAAAAACTGTTTTTT | CASSLDSRNEKLFF
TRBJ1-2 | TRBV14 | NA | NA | TGTGCCAGCAGCCAGGGCAACTATGGCTACACCTTC | CASSQGNYGYTF
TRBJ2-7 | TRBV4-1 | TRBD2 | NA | TGCGCCAGCAGCCAAGATTTTCGGCTAGCGGCCTACGAGCAGTACTTC | CASSQDFRLAAYEQYF
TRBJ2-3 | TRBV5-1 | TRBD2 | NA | TGCGCCAGCAGGAACATAGCGGGGGGGACGAAAGATACGCAGTATTTT | CASRNIAGGTKDTQYF
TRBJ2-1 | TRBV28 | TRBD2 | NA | TGTGCCAGCAGTTTATCCCCTCTAGCGGATACCTATGATGAGCAGTTCTTC | CASSLSPLADTYDEQFF
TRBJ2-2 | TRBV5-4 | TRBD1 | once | TGTGCCAGCAGCCTCGGACAGGGTACCGGGGAGCTGTTTTTT | CASSLGQGTGELFF
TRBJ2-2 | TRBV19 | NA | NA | TGTGCCAGTAGTATAGGGTCGACTTTGGGGAACACCGGGGAGCTGTTTTTT | CASSIGSTLGNTGELFF
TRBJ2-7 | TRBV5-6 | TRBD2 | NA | TGTGCCAGCAGCGTACTGACTAGCGTTCTATACGAGCAGTACTTC | CASSVLTSVLYEQYF
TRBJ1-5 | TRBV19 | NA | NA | TGTGCCAGTAGTATTCAGGGGATTAGCAATCAGCCCCAGCATTTT | CASSIQGISNQPQHF
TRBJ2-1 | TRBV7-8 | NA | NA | TGTGCCAGCAGCTTAGTTCCATGGGCAGACACATGGAATGAGCAGTTCTTC | CASSLVPWADTWNEQFF
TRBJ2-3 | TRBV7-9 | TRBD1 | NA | TGTGCCAGCAGCCCCCACTTTCCGGAAGGGGGCGATACGCAGTATTTT | CASSPHFPEGGDTQYF
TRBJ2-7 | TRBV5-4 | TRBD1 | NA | TGTGCCAGCAGCTTGGGGGGGACAGGGTCGCACGAGCAGTACTTC | CASSLGGTGSHEQYF
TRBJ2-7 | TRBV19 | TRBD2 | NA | TGTGCCAGTAGTACGCGGGGGGAATCGAGCTACGAGCAGTACTTC | CASSTRGESSYEQYF
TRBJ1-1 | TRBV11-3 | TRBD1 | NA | TGTGCCAGCAGCTCCACCGACAGGGCTGAAGCTTTCTTT | CASSSTDRAEAFF
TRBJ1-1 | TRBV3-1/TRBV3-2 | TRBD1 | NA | TGTGCCAGCAGCCAAGACCGACAGGGGTACGCTTTCTTT | CASSQDRQGYAFF
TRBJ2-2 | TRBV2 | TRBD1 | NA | TGTGCCAGCAGAGGGACAGGGAACACCGGGGAGCTGTTTTTT | CASRGTGNTGELFF
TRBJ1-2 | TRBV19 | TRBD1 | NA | TGTGCCAGTAGCCGAAACGGACAGGGGGTTACGAGCTACACCTTC | CASSRNGQGVTSYTF
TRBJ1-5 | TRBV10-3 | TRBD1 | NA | TGTGCCATCGAACAGGGGATGGGACAGCCCCAGCATTTT | CAIEQGMGQPQHF
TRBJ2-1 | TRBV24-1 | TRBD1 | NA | TGTGCCACCAGTGATTTACAGGGGGCTGAGCAGTTCTTC | CATSDLQGAEQFF
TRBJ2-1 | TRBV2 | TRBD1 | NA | TGTGCCAGCAGTTGGGACAGGGGAGGCGATGAGCAGTTCTTC | CASSWDRGGDEQFF
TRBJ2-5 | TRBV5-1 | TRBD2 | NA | TGCGCCAGCAGCTTGGGACTAGCGGGAGTGTCAGAGACCCAGTACTTC | CASSLGLAGVSETQYF
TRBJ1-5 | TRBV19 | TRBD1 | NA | TGTGCCAGTAGCGACGGGACAGGGGTGAGCAATCAGCCCCAGCATTTT | CASSDGTGVSNQPQHF
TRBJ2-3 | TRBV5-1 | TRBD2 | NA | TGCGCCAGCAGCTACTTCCGGGGGGGCGCTATAGATACGCAGTATTTT | CASSYFRGGAIDTQYF
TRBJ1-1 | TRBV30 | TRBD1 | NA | TGTGCCTGGAGACAGGGGGCCGGTAACACTGAAGCTTTCTTT | CAWRQGAGNTEAFF
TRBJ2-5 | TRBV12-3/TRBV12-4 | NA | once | TGTGCCAGCAGCCAAACTAGTCCCGAGACCCAGTACTTC | CASSQTSPETQYF
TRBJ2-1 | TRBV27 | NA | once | TGTGCCAGCAGTTCCCCTTCCTCGCGCGGTGAGCAGTTCTTC | CASSSPSSRGEQFF
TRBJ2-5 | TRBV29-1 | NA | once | TGCAGCCCGTGGAGGGCCGGCCAAGAGACCCAGTACTTC | CSPWRAGQETQYF
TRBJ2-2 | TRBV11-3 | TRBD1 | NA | TGTGCCAGCAGCTTAGCCGACAGGGATATGACCGGGGAGCTGTTTTTT | CASSLADRDMTGELFF
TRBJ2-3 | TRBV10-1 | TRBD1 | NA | TGCGCCAGCAGCGAGGACAGGGGGTGGGGGACAGATACGCAGTATTTT | CASSEDRGWGTDTQYF
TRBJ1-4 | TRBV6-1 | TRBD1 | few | TGTGCCAGCAGTGACCGTTCGTTTAGACAGGGCGCAGAAAAACTGTTTTTT | CASSDRSFRQGAEKLFF
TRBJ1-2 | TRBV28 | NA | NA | TGTGCCAGCAGTTCCCAGGCCGGTCCTCGAAACTATGGCTACACCTTC | CASSSQAGPRNYGYTF
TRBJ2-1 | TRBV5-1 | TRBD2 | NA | TGCGCCAGCAGTCCCTCGGGGGGAGGGCAGTTCTTC | CASSPSGGGQFF